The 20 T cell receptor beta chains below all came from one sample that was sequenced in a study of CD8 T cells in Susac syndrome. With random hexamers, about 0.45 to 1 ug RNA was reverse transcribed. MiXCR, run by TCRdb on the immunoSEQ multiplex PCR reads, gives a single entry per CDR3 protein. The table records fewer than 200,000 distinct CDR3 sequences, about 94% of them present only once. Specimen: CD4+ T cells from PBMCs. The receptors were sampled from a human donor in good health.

Here the CDR3 DNA reads TGTGCCAGCAGCCTTAGAGGATTGGGCGGGGAGCTGTTTTTT. It codes for CASSLRGLGGELFF. The rearrangement uses TRBV13 and TRBJ2-2, with D unclear. CDR3 size: 14 residues. Per germline, CDR1 PRHDT and CDR2 FYEKMQ (reference sequence). V lost 5 bases and J lost 7, with 14 bases in between. Based on the CDR3 plus reference TRBV13 and TRBJ2-2, the full variable domain is AAGVIQSPRHLIKEKRETATLKCYPIPRHDTVYWYQQGPGQDPQFLISFYEKMQSDKGSIPDRFSAQQFSDYHSELNMSSLELGDSALYFCASSLRGLGGELFFGEGSRLTVL.

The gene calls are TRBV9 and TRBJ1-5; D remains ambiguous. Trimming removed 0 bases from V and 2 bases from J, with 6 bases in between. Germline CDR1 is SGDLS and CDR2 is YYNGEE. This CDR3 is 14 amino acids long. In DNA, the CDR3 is TGTGCCAGCAGCGTAGAGGCGGGCAATCAGCCCCAGCATTTT. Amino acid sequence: CASSVEAGNQPQHF.

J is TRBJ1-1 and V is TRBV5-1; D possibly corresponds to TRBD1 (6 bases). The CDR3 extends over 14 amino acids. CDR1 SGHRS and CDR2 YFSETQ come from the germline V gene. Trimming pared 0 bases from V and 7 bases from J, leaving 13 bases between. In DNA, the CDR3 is TGCGCCAGCAGCTTGGGGGGACACCTAGATGAAGCTTTCTTT. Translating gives CASSLGGHLDEAFF.

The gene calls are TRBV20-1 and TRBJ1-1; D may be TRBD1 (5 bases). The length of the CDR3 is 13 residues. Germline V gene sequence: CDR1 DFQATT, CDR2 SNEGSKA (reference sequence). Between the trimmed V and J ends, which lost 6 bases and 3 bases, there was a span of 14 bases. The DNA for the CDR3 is TGCAGTGCCGCCCGGGGCTTGGACACTGAAGCTTTCTTT. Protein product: CSAARGLDTEAFF.

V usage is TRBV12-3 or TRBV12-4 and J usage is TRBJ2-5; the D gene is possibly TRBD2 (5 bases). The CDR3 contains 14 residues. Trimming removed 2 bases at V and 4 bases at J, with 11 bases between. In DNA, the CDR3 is TGTGCCAGCAGTTTAACCGGGATCAGAGAGACCCAGTACTTC. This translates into CASSLTGIRETQYF.

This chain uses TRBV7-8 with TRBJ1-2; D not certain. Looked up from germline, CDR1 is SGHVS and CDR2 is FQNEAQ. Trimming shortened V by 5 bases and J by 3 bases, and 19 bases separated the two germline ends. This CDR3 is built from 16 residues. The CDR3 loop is CASSLTEALRDYGYTF. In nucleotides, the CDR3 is TGTGCCAGCAGCCTTACAGAGGCCTTAAGGGACTATGGCTACACCTTC.

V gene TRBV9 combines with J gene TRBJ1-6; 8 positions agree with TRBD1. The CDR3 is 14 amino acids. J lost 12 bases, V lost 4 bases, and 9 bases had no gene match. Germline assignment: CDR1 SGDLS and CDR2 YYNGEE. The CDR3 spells CASSPRTGREPLHF. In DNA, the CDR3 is TGTGCCAGCAGCCCGAGGACAGGGCGGGAACCCCTCCACTTT.

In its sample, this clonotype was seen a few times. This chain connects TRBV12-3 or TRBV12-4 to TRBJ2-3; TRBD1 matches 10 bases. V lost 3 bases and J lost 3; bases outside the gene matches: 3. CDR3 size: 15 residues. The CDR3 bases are TGTGCCAGCAGTTTCGGGACAGGGGAGACAGATACGCAGTATTTT. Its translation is CASSFGTGETDTQYF.

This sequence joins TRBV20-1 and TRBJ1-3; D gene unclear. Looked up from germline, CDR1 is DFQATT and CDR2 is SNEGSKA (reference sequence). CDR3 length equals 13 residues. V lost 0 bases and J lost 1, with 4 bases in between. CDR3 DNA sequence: TGCAGTGCTAGAGATCCGTCTGGAAACACCATATATTTT. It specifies CSARDPSGNTIYF.

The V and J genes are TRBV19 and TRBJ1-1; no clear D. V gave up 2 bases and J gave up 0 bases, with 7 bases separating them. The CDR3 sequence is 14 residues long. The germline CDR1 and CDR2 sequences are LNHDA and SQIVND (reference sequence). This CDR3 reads CASSITAMNTEAFF. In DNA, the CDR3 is TGTGCCAGTAGTATAACCGCTATGAACACTGAAGCTTTCTTT.

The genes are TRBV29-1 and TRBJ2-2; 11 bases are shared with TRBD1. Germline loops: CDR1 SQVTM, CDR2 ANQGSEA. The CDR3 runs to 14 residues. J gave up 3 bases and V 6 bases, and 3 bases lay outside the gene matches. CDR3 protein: CSVGQGADTGELFF. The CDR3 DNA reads TGCAGCGTCGGACAGGGGGCGGACACCGGGGAGCTGTTTTTT.

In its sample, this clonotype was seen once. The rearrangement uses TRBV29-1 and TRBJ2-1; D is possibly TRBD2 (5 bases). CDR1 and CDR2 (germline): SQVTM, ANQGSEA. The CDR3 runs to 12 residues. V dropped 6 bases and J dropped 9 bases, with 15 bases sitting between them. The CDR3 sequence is CSVRWTQLEQFF. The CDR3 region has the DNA TGCAGCGTGCGCTGGACTCAACTTGAGCAGTTCTTC.

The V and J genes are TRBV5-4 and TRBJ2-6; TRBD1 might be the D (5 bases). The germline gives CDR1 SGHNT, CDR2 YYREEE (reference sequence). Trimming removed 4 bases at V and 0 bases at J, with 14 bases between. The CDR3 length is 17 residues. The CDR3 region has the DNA TGTGCCAGCAGCCGCGCACCGACAGTCTCTGGGGCCAACGTCCTGACTTTC. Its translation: CASSRAPTVSGANVLTF. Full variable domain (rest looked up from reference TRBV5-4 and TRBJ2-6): ETGVTQSPTHLIKTRGQQVTLRCSSQSGHNTVSWYQQALGQGPQFIFQYYREEENGRGNFPPRFSGLQFPNYSSELNVNALELDDSALYLCASSRAPTVSGANVLTFGAGSRLTVL.

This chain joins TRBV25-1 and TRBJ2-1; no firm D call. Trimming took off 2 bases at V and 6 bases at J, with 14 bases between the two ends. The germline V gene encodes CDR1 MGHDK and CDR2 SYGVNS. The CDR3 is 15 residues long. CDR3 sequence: CASSESKGIVNEQFF. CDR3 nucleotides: TGTGCCAGCAGTGAAAGTAAGGGAATTGTCAATGAGCAGTTCTTC.

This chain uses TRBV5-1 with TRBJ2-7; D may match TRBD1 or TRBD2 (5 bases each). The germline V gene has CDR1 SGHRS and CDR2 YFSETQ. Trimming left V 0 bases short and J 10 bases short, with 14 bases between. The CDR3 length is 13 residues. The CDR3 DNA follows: TGCGCCAGCAGCTTGGAAGGGACCTCGCCCCAGTACTTC. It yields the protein CASSLEGTSPQYF.

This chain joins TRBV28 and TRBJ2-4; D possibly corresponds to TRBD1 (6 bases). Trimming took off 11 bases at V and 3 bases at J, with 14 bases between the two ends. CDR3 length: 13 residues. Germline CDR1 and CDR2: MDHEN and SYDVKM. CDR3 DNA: TGTGCCGCCTCCTGGGGACACAAAAACATTCAGTACTTC. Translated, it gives CAASWGHKNIQYF.

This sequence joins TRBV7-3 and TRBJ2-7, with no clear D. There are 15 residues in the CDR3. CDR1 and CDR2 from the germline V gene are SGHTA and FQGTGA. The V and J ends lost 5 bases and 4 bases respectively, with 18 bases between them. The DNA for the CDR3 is TGTGCCAGCAGCATGGCCGGGTCCCGAAGATACGAGCAGTACGTC. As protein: CASSMAGSRRYEQYV.

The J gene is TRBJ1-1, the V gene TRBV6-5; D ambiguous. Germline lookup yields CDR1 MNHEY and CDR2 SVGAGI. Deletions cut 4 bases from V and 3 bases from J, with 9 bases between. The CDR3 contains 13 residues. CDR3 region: CASSSGVDTEAFF. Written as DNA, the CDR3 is TGTGCCAGCAGTTCCGGGGTGGACACTGAAGCTTTCTTT.

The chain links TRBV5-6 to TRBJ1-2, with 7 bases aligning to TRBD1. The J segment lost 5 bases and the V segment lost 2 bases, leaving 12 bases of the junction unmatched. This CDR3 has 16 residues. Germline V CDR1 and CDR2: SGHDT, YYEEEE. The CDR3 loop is CASSFSLMGQLYGYTF. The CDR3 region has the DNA TGTGCCAGCAGCTTTTCTCTTATGGGACAGTTATATGGCTACACCTTC.

In DNA, the CDR3 is TGTGCCAGCAGCCGCCCTCCGACCCAGTACTTC. As protein: CASSRPPTQYF. The chain uses TRBV7-2 and TRBJ2-5; D gene uncertain. Trimming took 5 bases from V and 7 from J, leaving 8 bases between them. Germline V gene data show CDR1 as SGHTA and CDR2 as FQGNSA. The CDR3 spans 11 residues.